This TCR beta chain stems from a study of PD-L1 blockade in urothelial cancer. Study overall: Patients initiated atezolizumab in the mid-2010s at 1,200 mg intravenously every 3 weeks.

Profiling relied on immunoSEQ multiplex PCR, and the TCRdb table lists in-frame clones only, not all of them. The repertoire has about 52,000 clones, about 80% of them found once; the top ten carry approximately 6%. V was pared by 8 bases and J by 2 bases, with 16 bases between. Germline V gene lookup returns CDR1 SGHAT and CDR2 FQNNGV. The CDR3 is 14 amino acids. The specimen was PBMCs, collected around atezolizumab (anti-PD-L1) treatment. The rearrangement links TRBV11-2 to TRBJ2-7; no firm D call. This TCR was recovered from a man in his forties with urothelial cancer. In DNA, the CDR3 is TGTGCCAGCGGCCCTGTCAGTAAAACCTACGAGCAGTACTTC. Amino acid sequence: CASGPVSKTYEQYF. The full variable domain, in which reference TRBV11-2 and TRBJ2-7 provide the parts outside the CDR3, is EAGVAQSPRYKIIEKRQSVAFWCNPISGHATLYWYQQILGQGPKLLIQFQNNGVVDDSQLPKDRFSAERLKGVDSTLKIQPAKLEDSAVYLCASGPVSKTYEQYFGPGTRLTVT.